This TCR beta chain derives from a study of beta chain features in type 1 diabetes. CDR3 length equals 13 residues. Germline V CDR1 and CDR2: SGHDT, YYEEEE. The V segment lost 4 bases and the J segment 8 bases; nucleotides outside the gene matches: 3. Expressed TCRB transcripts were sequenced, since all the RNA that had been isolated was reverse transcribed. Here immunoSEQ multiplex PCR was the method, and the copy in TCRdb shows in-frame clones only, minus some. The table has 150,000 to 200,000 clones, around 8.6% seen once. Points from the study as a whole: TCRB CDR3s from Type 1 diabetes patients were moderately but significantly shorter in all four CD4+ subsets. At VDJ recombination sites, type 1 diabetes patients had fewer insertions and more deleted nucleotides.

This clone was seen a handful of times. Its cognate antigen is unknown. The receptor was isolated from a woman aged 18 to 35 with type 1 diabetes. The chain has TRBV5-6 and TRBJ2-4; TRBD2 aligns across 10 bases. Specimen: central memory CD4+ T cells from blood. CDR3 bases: TGTGCCAGCAGCCGGAGCGGGGGGGACATTCAGTACTTC. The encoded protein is CASSRSGGDIQYF.